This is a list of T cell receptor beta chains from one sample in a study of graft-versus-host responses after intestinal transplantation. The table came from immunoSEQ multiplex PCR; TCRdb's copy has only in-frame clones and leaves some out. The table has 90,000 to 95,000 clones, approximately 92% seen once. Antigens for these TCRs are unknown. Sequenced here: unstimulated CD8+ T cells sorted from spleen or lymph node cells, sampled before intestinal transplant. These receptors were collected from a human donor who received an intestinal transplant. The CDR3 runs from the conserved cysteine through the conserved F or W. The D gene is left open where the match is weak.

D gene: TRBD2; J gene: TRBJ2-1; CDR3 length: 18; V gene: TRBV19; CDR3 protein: CASSIPPLAGSLREEQFF; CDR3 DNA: TGTGCCAGTAGTATACCTCCACTAGCGGGTAGTCTACGGGAGGAGCAGTTCTTC
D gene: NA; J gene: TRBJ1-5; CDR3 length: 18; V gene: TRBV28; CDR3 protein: CASSFPTGWEGSNQPQHF; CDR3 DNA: TGTGCCAGCAGTTTCCCCACAGGGTGGGAGGGAAGCAATCAGCCCCAGCATTTT
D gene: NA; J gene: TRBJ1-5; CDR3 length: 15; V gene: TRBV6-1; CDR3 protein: CASSPKAPGGQPQHF; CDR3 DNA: TGTGCCAGCAGTCCAAAGGCGCCGGGGGGCCAGCCCCAGCATTTT
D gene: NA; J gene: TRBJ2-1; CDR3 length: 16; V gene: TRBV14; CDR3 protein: CASSPEGPLIGNEQFF; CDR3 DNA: TGTGCCAGCAGCCCCGAGGGCCCGCTTATTGGCAATGAGCAGTTCTTC
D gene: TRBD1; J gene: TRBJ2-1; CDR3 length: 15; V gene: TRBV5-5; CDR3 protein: CASSPDRGLYNEQFF; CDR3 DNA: TGTGCCAGCAGCCCGGACAGGGGGCTGTACAATGAGCAGTTCTTC
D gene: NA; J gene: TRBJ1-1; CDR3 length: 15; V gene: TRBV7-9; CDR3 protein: CASSLAGGARTEAFF; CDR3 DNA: TGTGCCAGCAGCTTAGCTGGGGGGGCGCGTACTGAAGCTTTCTTT
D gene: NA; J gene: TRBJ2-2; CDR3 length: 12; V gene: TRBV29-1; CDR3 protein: CSVSLGSGELFF; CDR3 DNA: TGCAGCGTTTCGTTGGGCTCCGGGGAGCTGTTTTTT
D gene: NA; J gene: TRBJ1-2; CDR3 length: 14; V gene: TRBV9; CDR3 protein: CASSVARGMEGYTF; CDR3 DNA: TGTGCCAGCAGCGTAGCTCGGGGAATGGAGGGCTACACCTTC
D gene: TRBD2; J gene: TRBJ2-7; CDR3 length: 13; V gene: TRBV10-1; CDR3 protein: CASSQSSGYEQYF; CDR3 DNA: TGCGCCAGCAGCCAATCTAGCGGCTACGAGCAGTACTTC
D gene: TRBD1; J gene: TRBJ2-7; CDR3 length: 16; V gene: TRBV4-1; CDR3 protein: CASSQDSGTGVYEQYF; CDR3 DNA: TGCGCCAGCAGCCAAGACTCCGGGACAGGGGTCTACGAGCAGTACTTC
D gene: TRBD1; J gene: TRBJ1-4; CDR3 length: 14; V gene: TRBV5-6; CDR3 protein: CASSWTGDSEKLFF; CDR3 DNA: TGTGCCAGCAGCTGGACAGGGGATTCCGAAAAACTGTTTTTT
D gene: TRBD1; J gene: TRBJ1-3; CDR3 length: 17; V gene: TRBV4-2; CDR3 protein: CASSPGSGQGSGNTIYF; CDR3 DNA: TGTGCCAGCAGCCCTGGGTCGGGACAGGGCTCTGGAAACACCATATATTTT
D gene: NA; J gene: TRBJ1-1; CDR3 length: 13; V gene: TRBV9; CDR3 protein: CASSVAENTEAFF; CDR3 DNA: TGTGCCAGCAGCGTAGCAGAGAACACTGAAGCTTTCTTT
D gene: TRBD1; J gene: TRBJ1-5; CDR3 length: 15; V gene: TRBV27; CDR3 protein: CASSLTGSGNQPQHF; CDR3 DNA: TGTGCCAGCAGTTTGACAGGGTCGGGCAATCAGCCCCAGCATTTT
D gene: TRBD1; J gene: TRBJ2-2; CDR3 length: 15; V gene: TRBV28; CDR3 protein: CAILPGQGAPGELFF; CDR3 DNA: TGTGCCATCCTTCCGGGACAGGGGGCGCCCGGGGAGCTGTTTTTT
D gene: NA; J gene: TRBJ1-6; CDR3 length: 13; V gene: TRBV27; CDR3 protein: CASSYQGGSPLHF; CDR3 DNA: TGTGCCAGCAGTTATCAGGGTGGATCACCCCTCCACTTT
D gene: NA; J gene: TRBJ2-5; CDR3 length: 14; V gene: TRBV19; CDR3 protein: CASRQTGSQETQYF; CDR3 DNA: TGTGCCAGTCGCCAGACAGGAAGCCAAGAGACCCAGTACTTC
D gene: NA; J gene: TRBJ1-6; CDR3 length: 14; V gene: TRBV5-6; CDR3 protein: CASSLGGDNSPLHF; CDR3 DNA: TGTGCCAGCAGCTTGGGTGGAGATAATTCACCCCTCCACTTT